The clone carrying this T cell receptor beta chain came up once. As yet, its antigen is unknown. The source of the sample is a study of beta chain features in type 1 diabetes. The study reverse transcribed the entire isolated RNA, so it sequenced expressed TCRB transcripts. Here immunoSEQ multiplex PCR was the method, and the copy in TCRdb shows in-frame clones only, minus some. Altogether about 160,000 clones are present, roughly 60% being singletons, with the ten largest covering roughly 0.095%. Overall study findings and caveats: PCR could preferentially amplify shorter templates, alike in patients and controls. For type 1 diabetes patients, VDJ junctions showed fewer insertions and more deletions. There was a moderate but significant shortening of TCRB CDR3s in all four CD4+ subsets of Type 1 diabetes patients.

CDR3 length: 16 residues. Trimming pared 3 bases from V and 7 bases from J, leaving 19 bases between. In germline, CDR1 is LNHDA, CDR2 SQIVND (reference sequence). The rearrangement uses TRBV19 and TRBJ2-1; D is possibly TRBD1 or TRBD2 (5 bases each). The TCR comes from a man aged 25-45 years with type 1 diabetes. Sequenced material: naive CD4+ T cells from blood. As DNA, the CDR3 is TGTGCCAGTAGTATCCCTCTTACCGGGACCCCAAATGAGCAGTTCTTC. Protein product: CASSIPLTGTPNEQFF.